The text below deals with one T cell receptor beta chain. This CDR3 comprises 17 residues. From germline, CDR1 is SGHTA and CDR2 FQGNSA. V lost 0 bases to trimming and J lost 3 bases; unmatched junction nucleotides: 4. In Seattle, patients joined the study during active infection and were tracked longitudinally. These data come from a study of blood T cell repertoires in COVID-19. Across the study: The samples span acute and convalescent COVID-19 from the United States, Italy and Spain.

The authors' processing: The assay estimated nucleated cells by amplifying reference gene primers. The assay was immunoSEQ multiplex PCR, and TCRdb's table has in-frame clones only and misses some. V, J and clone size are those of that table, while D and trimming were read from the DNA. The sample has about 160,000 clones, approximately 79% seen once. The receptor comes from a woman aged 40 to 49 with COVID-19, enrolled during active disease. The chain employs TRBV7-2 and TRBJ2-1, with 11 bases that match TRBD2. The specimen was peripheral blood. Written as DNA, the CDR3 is TGTGCCAGCAGCTTAGCTAGCGGGGGGGCCGTCTACAATGAGCAGTTCTTC. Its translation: CASSLASGGAVYNEQFF.